This TCR beta chain stems from a study of TIL therapy for anti-PD-1-resistant metastatic lung cancer. Study-wide background: By whole-exome sequencing, median non-synonymous tumor mutation burden was around 1.5 mutations per megabase. Findings and caveats of the study: Many TIL product clones were absent from baseline tumor, suggesting clonal contraction.

The time point here: pre-treatment sample, taken before nivolumab and TIL therapy. Pleural nodules or supraclavicular lymph nodes made up most of the excised metastases sampled. Patients were adults with stage 4 NSCLC. In germline, CDR1 is WNHNN, CDR2 SYGVQD (reference sequence). The CDR3 runs to 17 residues. V shed 0 bases and J shed 1 base, with 13 bases lying between them. For this clone: The antigen is unknown.

The immunoSEQ assay was v3. Only in-frame clones appear in the TCRdb table, and some are missing; sequencing was by immunoSEQ multiplex PCR. The data hold approximately 27,000 clones, with roughly two thirds observed a single time. This TCR came from a person between 30 and 79 years old with non-small cell lung cancer. This chain connects TRBV10-1 to TRBJ2-1; D may be TRBD2 (5 bases). The source was tumor tissue, collected at baseline. In nucleotides, the CDR3 is TGCGCCAGCAGTGAGTCGTCCCCGGGAACATCCTACAATGAGCAGTTCTTC. This gives the protein CASSESSPGTSYNEQFF.